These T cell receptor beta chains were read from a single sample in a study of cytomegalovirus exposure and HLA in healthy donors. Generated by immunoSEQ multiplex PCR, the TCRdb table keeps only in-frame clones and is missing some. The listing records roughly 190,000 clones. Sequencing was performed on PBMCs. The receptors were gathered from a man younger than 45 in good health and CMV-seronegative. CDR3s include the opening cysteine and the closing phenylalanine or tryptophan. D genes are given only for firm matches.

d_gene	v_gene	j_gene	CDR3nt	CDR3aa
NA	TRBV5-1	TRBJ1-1	TGCGCCAGCAGAGATGAGGGAATGAACACTGAAGCTTTCTTT	CASRDEGMNTEAFF
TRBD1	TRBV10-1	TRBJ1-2	TGCGCCAGCAGTGGGGACAGGGTCGACGGCTACACCTTC	CASSGDRVDGYTF
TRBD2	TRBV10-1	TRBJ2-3	TGCGCCAGCAGTGAAGGGAGACTAGCAAACACAGATACGCAGTATTTT	CASSEGRLANTDTQYF
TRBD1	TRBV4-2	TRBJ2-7	TGTGCCAGCAGCCAAGGGACAGGGGGAGTCTACGAGCAGTACTTC	CASSQGTGGVYEQYF
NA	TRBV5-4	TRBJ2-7	TGTGCCAGCAGCTTCCCCAGCTCCTACGAGCAGTACTTC	CASSFPSSYEQYF
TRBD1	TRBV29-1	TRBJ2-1	TGCAGCGGTGAACAGGGGGCGGACTACAATGAGCAGTTCTTC	CSGEQGADYNEQFF
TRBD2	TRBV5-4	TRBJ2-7	TGTGCCAGCAGCTTGAGGGGTGGGACTAGCGGGACCGTCTCCTACGAGCAGTACTTC	CASSLRGGTSGTVSYEQYF
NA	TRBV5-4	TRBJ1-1	TGTGCCAGCAGCTTAGCCGGGAACACTGAAGCTTTCTTT	CASSLAGNTEAFF
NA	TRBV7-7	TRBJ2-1	TGTGCCAGCAGCTTAATAGGGGGTTCCTACAATGAGCAGTTCTTC	CASSLIGGSYNEQFF
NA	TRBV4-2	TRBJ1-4	TGTGCCAGCAGCCAAGAAGGTCACAGTACTAATGAAAAACTGTTTTTT	CASSQEGHSTNEKLFF
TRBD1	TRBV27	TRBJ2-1	TGTGCCAGCAGTTTATCGGGACAGGGTAGGAATGAGCAGTTCTTC	CASSLSGQGRNEQFF
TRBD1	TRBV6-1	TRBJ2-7	TGTGCCAGCACCCTGGGACAGGGGGCGGACGAGCAGTACTTC	CASTLGQGADEQYF
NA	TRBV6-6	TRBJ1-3	TGTGCCATCGAGGGAAAGGGAGTCACTGGAAACACCATATATTTT	CAIEGKGVTGNTIYF
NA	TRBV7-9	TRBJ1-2	TGTGCCAGCAGCCAAGGGGCGGGGGGCGCCTCGTATGGCTACACCTTC	CASSQGAGGASYGYTF
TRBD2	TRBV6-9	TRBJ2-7	TGTGCCAGCAGTTATTGGGGGGGAGTGGACGAGCAGTACTTC	CASSYWGGVDEQYF
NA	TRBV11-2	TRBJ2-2	TGTGCCAGCAGCCATACTGTATTGACCGGGGAGCTGTTTTTT	CASSHTVLTGELFF
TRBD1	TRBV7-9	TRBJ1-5	TGTGCCAGCAGCTCTCTCCGGGACAGGGCTAATCAGCCCCAGCATTTT	CASSSLRDRANQPQHF
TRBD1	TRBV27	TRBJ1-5	TGTGCCAGCAGTTCCTGGGGACAGGGCGCCGTTCAGCCCCAGCATTTT	CASSSWGQGAVQPQHF
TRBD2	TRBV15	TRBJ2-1	TGTGCCACCCTCTCGGGACTAGCGGGAGATGAGCAGTTCTTC	CATLSGLAGDEQFF
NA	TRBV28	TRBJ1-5	TGTGCCAGCAGTCCCCAGGGACATAGCAATCAGCCCCAGCATTTT	CASSPQGHSNQPQHF
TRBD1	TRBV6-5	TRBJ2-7	TGTGCCACCCCCTCGGAACAGGGGTCCTACGAGCAGTACTTC	CATPSEQGSYEQYF
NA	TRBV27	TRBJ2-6	TGTGCCAGCAGTTTAGCCTCGTTGAGGGGGGCCAACGTCCTGACTTTC	CASSLASLRGANVLTF